These T cell receptor beta chains were read from a single sample in a study of CD8 T cells in Susac syndrome. TCRdb used MiXCR to reprocess the immunoSEQ multiplex PCR reads, holding one entry per CDR3 protein. The data contain approximately 150,000 distinct CDR3 sequences, approximately 93% of them seen just once; the ten biggest clones take up around 0.1%. The sample taken for sequencing was CD4+ T cells from PBMCs. All receptors derive from a human donor with multiple sclerosis. Both conserved end residues are part of each CDR3. The D gene is left open where the match is weak. The size of a clone is reported for some rows only, either as once, few or many, or as a class for expanded clones.

cdr3_nt: TGTGCCAGCAGCTTGGCCGTGCTAGCGGGAGGTGCCGGGGAGCTGTTTTTT; cdr3_aa: CASSLAVLAGGAGELFF; clone_size: .; d_call: TRBD2; j_call: TRBJ2-2; v_call: TRBV5-4
cdr3_nt: TGCGCCAGCAGCACGGGAATTCTAGCAGCCGCCCAAGAGACCCAGTACTTC; cdr3_aa: CASSTGILAAAQETQYF; clone_size: .; d_call: .; j_call: TRBJ2-5; v_call: TRBV5-1
cdr3_nt: TGTGCCAGCACCCGACAAGAGTCCTACGAGCAGTACTTC; cdr3_aa: CASTRQESYEQYF; clone_size: .; d_call: .; j_call: TRBJ2-7; v_call: TRBV5-4
cdr3_nt: TGTGCCAGTAGTATGAGGGGGCCGAGCTTTGTTCAAGAGACCCAGTACTTC; cdr3_aa: CASSMRGPSFVQETQYF; clone_size: .; d_call: TRBD1; j_call: TRBJ2-5; v_call: TRBV19
cdr3_nt: TGTGCCAGCAGCAACTCGGCGGGAGGGCCAAGCGAGCAGTTCTTC; cdr3_aa: CASSNSAGGPSEQFF; clone_size: .; d_call: TRBD2; j_call: TRBJ2-1; v_call: TRBV7-2
cdr3_nt: TGTGCCAGCAGCCATGGGCGGTCTAGCACAGATACGCAGTATTTT; cdr3_aa: CASSHGRSSTDTQYF; clone_size: .; d_call: .; j_call: TRBJ2-3; v_call: TRBV7-2
cdr3_nt: TGCAGCGTTGCCAGGGGTGGGAGCACTGAAGCTTTCTTT; cdr3_aa: CSVARGGSTEAFF; clone_size: once; d_call: .; j_call: TRBJ1-1; v_call: TRBV29-1
cdr3_nt: TGTGCCAGCTTCCCGGGACAGGGGGCCCACGAGCAGTACTTC; cdr3_aa: CASFPGQGAHEQYF; clone_size: once; d_call: TRBD1; j_call: TRBJ2-7; v_call: TRBV11-2
cdr3_nt: TGTGCCAGCAGCTCCCCGGGGGGGGGCAATGAGCAGTTCTTC; cdr3_aa: CASSSPGGGNEQFF; clone_size: .; d_call: TRBD2; j_call: TRBJ2-1; v_call: TRBV7-8
cdr3_nt: TGCGCCAGCAGCCCCAAACAGGGTTGGGCCTACGAGCAGTACTTC; cdr3_aa: CASSPKQGWAYEQYF; clone_size: .; d_call: .; j_call: TRBJ2-7; v_call: TRBV5-1
cdr3_nt: TGTGCCAGCTCACCGGCGGGACATCTGTACGAGCAGTACTTC; cdr3_aa: CASSPAGHLYEQYF; clone_size: .; d_call: .; j_call: TRBJ2-7; v_call: TRBV18
cdr3_nt: TGTGCCAGCAGGACGGGAGGGCCCGTGGGCACAGATACGCAGTATTTT; cdr3_aa: CASRTGGPVGTDTQYF; clone_size: once; d_call: TRBD2; j_call: TRBJ2-3; v_call: TRBV6-6
cdr3_nt: TGTGCCAGTAGTCCGGGACTAGCGAGATACAATGAGCAGTTCTTC; cdr3_aa: CASSPGLARYNEQFF; clone_size: .; d_call: TRBD2; j_call: TRBJ2-1; v_call: TRBV19
cdr3_nt: TGTGCCAGCAGCTTAACGTTCGGGGGGAACACTGAAGCTTTCTTT; cdr3_aa: CASSLTFGGNTEAFF; clone_size: .; d_call: .; j_call: TRBJ1-1; v_call: TRBV7-3
cdr3_nt: TGTGCCAGCAGCCAGGGTGGGGAGACCCAGTACTTC; cdr3_aa: CASSQGGETQYF; clone_size: few; d_call: .; j_call: TRBJ2-5; v_call: TRBV3-1
cdr3_nt: TGTGCCAGCGGGCAGGACTCATACAATGAGCAGTTCTTC; cdr3_aa: CASGQDSYNEQFF; clone_size: once; d_call: .; j_call: TRBJ2-1; v_call: TRBV2
cdr3_nt: TGTGCCTGGAGTCTACAGGTTGAGCAGTACTTC; cdr3_aa: CAWSLQVEQYF; clone_size: .; d_call: .; j_call: TRBJ2-7; v_call: TRBV30
cdr3_nt: TGTGCCAGCAGTGAAGGGTTAGCGGGCTCCTACAATGAGCAGTTCTTC; cdr3_aa: CASSEGLAGSYNEQFF; clone_size: .; d_call: TRBD2; j_call: TRBJ2-1; v_call: TRBV2
cdr3_nt: TGTGCCAGCAGTCCAGGGGACTATGGCTACACCTTC; cdr3_aa: CASSPGDYGYTF; clone_size: few; d_call: .; j_call: TRBJ1-2; v_call: TRBV12-3/TRBV12-4
cdr3_nt: TGCGCCAGCAGCTTGGTAGAGTTCACAGATACGCAGTATTTT; cdr3_aa: CASSLVEFTDTQYF; clone_size: .; d_call: .; j_call: TRBJ2-3; v_call: TRBV5-1
cdr3_nt: TGTGCCAGCAGAACAACCGGGACAGGGGGTGGGTACGAGCAGTACTTC; cdr3_aa: CASRTTGTGGGYEQYF; clone_size: .; d_call: TRBD1; j_call: TRBJ2-7; v_call: TRBV28
cdr3_nt: TGTGCCAGCACAAGCCCAGACCGGCGCCAGTACTTC; cdr3_aa: CASTSPDRRQYF; clone_size: .; d_call: .; j_call: TRBJ2-7; v_call: TRBV6-1
cdr3_nt: TGTGCCAGCTCTTATCAGGGCGATGAGCAGTTCTTC; cdr3_aa: CASSYQGDEQFF; clone_size: .; d_call: .; j_call: TRBJ2-1; v_call: TRBV6-1
cdr3_nt: TGTGCCAGCAGAGAGGGGGCGGAGACCCAGTACTTC; cdr3_aa: CASREGAETQYF; clone_size: .; d_call: TRBD1; j_call: TRBJ2-5; v_call: TRBV12-3/TRBV12-4
cdr3_nt: TGTGCCAGCGGGGGACTAGCGGGGACCGGGGAGCTGTTTTTT; cdr3_aa: CASGGLAGTGELFF; clone_size: .; d_call: TRBD2; j_call: TRBJ2-2; v_call: TRBV28
cdr3_nt: TGCGCCAGCAGCAAAACTCCCACCGGGACTAGCGGGGAAGAGACCCAGTACTTC; cdr3_aa: CASSKTPTGTSGEETQYF; clone_size: .; d_call: TRBD2; j_call: TRBJ2-5; v_call: TRBV5-1
cdr3_nt: TGCAGCGTTGGGGGCTACACCTTC; cdr3_aa: CSVGGYTF; clone_size: .; d_call: .; j_call: TRBJ1-2; v_call: TRBV29-1
cdr3_nt: TGTGCCAGCAGTTATCTGGTATCGGGACGACTTTACAATGAGCAGTTCTTC; cdr3_aa: CASSYLVSGRLYNEQFF; clone_size: .; d_call: .; j_call: TRBJ2-1; v_call: TRBV6-2/TRBV6-3
cdr3_nt: TGTGCCAGCAGTCCGGGACAGGCAATCTCCTATGGCTACACCTTC; cdr3_aa: CASSPGQAISYGYTF; clone_size: .; d_call: TRBD1; j_call: TRBJ1-2; v_call: TRBV27
cdr3_nt: TGTGCCAGCAGTTGGGCTTCCTATAATTCACCCCTCCACTTT; cdr3_aa: CASSWASYNSPLHF; clone_size: .; d_call: .; j_call: TRBJ1-6; v_call: TRBV28
cdr3_nt: TGTGCCTGGCAAACTAGCGGGGGGTACACAGATACGCAGTATTTT; cdr3_aa: CAWQTSGGYTDTQYF; clone_size: .; d_call: TRBD2; j_call: TRBJ2-3; v_call: TRBV30
cdr3_nt: TGCAGTGTTCGGGAGGGATGGGGCTACACCTTC; cdr3_aa: CSVREGWGYTF; clone_size: .; d_call: .; j_call: TRBJ1-2; v_call: TRBV29-1
cdr3_nt: TGTGCCAGCAGCCAAGAATCAAGCGGGGCCGTGCGCACAGATACGCAGTATTTT; cdr3_aa: CASSQESSGAVRTDTQYF; clone_size: .; d_call: TRBD2; j_call: TRBJ2-3; v_call: TRBV3-1
cdr3_nt: TGCGCCAGCAGCCAAGAGGTCGAGCACACAGATACGCAGTATTTT; cdr3_aa: CASSQEVEHTDTQYF; clone_size: .; d_call: .; j_call: TRBJ2-3; v_call: TRBV4-1
cdr3_nt: TGTGCCAGCAGCTTACAGTACAATGAGCAGTTCTTC; cdr3_aa: CASSLQYNEQFF; clone_size: few; d_call: .; j_call: TRBJ2-1; v_call: TRBV7-8
cdr3_nt: TGTGCCAGCCCCGGACAGGTAAACACTGAAGCTTTCTTT; cdr3_aa: CASPGQVNTEAFF; clone_size: .; d_call: TRBD1; j_call: TRBJ1-1; v_call: TRBV2
cdr3_nt: TGCGCCAGCAGCCTCGGAACCCAAGACTACAATGAGCAGTTCTTC; cdr3_aa: CASSLGTQDYNEQFF; clone_size: .; d_call: .; j_call: TRBJ2-1; v_call: TRBV5-1
cdr3_nt: TGCAGTGTCCCACTTAGCGGGGGGGGCACAGATACGCAGTATTTT; cdr3_aa: CSVPLSGGGTDTQYF; clone_size: .; d_call: TRBD2; j_call: TRBJ2-3; v_call: TRBV20-1
cdr3_nt: TGTGCCAGCAGCAAGGGACAGGGGCGCACTGAAGCTTTCTTT; cdr3_aa: CASSKGQGRTEAFF; clone_size: .; d_call: TRBD1; j_call: TRBJ1-1; v_call: TRBV7-6
cdr3_nt: TGTGCCAGCAGAAAGGATTATGGCTACACCTTC; cdr3_aa: CASRKDYGYTF; clone_size: .; d_call: .; j_call: TRBJ1-2; v_call: TRBV6-1
cdr3_nt: TGTGCCAGCAGTTTAAGGGAGGGGAACTATGGCTACACCTTC; cdr3_aa: CASSLREGNYGYTF; clone_size: .; d_call: .; j_call: TRBJ1-2; v_call: TRBV27
cdr3_nt: TGCGCCAGCACGGGACTAGCGGGAGATAGGGGGGAGACCCAGTACTTC; cdr3_aa: CASTGLAGDRGETQYF; clone_size: .; d_call: TRBD2; j_call: TRBJ2-5; v_call: TRBV5-1
cdr3_nt: TGTGCCAATTCAGTAAGCTCCTACGAGCAGTACTTC; cdr3_aa: CANSVSSYEQYF; clone_size: .; d_call: .; j_call: TRBJ2-7; v_call: TRBV2
cdr3_nt: TGTGCCAGCAGTTTGTCGGCGGGAGATCACGAGCAGTACTTC; cdr3_aa: CASSLSAGDHEQYF; clone_size: .; d_call: TRBD2; j_call: TRBJ2-7; v_call: TRBV12-3/TRBV12-4
cdr3_nt: TGTGCCAGCAGCGTACAGGGTAACGACGAGCAGTACTTC; cdr3_aa: CASSVQGNDEQYF; clone_size: .; d_call: .; j_call: TRBJ2-7; v_call: TRBV9